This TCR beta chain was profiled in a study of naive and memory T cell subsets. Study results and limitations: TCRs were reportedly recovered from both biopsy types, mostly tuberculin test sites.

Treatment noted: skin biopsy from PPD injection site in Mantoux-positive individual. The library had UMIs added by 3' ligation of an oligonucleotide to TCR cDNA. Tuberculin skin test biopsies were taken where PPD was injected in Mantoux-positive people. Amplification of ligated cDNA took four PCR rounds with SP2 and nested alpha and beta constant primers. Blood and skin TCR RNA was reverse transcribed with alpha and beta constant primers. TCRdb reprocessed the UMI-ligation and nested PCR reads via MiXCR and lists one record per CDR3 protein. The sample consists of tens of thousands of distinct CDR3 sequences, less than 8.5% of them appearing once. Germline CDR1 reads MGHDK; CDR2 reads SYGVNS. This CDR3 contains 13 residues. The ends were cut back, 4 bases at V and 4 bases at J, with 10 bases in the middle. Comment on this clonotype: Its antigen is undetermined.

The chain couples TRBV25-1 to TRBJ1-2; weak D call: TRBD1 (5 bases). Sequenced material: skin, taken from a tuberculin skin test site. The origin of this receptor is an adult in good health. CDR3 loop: CASSGGGLYGYTF. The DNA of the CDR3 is TGTGCCAGCAGTGGGGGGGGTCTCTATGGCTACACCTTC.